This T cell receptor beta chain was profiled in a study of blood T cells in healthy people across ages. Findings and limits, study-wide: Researchers judged that diversity estimates from one million T cells fell short of true values. PBMCs were not sorted, which prevented a conclusive comparison of naive versus antigen-experienced cells. Naive CD4+ cells and diversity were both higher in long-lived donors than in aged donors.

The length of the CDR3 is 12 residues. Trimming removed 2 bases from V and 4 bases from J, with 6 bases in between. From germline, CDR1 is ENHRY and CDR2 SYGVKD. About this clonotype itself: What it binds is unknown.

Through a sample-barcoded 5' primer and a J-beta primer mix, a second PCR was run for 7 to 11 cycles. TCRdb redid the calling of the 5' RACE reads with MiXCR, one entry per CDR3 protein. The table includes some 800,000 distinct CDR3 sequences, more than 40% detected once. Sample: blood. The TCR sequence derives from a man between 60 and 70 years old in good health. The chain recombines TRBV10-3 with TRBJ2-7; D uncertain. The CDR3 reads CAISEKSYEQYF. CDR3 in DNA: TGTGCCATCAGTGAGAAATCATACGAGCAGTACTTC.